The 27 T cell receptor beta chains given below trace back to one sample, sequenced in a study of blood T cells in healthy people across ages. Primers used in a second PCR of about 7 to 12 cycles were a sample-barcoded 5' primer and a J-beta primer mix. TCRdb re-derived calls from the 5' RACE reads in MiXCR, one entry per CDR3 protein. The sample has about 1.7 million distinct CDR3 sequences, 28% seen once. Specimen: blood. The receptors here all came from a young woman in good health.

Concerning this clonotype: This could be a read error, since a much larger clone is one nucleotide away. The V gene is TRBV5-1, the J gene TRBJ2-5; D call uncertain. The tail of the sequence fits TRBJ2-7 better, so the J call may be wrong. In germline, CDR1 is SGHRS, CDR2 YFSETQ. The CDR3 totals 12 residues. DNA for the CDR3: TGCGCCAGCAGCCCTGACTTCTGCGAGCAGTACTTC. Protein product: CASSPDFCEQYF.

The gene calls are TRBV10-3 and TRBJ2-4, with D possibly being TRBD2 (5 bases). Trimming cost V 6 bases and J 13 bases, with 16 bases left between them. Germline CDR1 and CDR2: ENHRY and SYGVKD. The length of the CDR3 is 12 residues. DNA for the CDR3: TGTGCCATCAGGGGTGCGGGTTGGGAGCAGTACTTC. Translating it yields CAIRGAGWEQYF.

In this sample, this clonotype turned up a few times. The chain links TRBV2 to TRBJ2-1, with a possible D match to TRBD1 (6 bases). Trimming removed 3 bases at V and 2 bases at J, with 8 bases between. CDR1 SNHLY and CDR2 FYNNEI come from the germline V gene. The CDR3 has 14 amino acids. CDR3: CASSDRGPYNEQFF. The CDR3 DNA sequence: TGTGCCAGCAGTGACAGGGGACCCTACAATGAGCAGTTCTTC.

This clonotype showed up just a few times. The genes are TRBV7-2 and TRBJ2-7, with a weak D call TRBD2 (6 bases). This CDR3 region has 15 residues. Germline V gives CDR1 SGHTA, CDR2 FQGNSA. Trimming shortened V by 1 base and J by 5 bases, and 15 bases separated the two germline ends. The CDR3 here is CASSLGAGKGHEQYF. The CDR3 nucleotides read TGTGCCAGCAGCTTAGGGGCGGGGAAAGGCCACGAGCAGTACTTC.

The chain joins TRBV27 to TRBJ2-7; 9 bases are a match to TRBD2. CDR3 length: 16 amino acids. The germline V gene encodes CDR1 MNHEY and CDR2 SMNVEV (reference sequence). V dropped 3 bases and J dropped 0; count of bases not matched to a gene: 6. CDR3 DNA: TGTGCCAGCAGTTTGAAACTAGCGGGCCCCTCCTACGAGCAGTACTTC. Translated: CASSLKLAGPSYEQYF.

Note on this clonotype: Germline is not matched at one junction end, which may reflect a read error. CDR3 region: CASSSGWRTEVFF. The DNA of the CDR3 is TGTGCCAGCAGCTCAGGGTGGCGAACTGAAGTTTTCTTT. This chain connects TRBV7-6 to TRBJ1-1, with a tentative D call TRBD1 (5 bases). Germline V gene lookup returns CDR1 SGHVS and CDR2 FNYEAQ. The CDR3 runs 13 residues.

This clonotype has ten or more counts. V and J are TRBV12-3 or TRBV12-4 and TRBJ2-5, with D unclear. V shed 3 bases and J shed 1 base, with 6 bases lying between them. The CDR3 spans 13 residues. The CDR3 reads CASSFYRQETQYF. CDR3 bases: TGTGCCAGCAGTTTCTACCGCCAAGAGACCCAGTACTTC.

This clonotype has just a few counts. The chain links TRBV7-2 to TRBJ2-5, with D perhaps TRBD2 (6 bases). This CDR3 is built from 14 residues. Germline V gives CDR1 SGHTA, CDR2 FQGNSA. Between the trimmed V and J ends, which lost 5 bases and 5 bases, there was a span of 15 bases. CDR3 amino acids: CASSRNYGGETQYF. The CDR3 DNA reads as TGTGCCAGCAGCCGTAATTATGGGGGGGAGACCCAGTACTTC.

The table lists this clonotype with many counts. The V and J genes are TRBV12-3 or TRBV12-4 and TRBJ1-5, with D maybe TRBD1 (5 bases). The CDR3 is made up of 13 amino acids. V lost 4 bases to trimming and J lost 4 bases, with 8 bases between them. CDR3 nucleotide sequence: TGTGCCAGCAGTTACGGGGGGAATCAGCCCCAGCATTTT. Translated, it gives CASSYGGNQPQHF.

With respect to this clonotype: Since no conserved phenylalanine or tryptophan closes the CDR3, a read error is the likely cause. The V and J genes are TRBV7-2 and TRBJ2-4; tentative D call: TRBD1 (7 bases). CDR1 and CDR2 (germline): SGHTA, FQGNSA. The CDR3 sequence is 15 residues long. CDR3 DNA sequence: TGTGCCAACAGCCGTCCGACAGGGCCGGGGGACATTCAGTACCTC. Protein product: CANSRPTGPGDIQYL.

The CDR3 loop is CSFGGSPLEQYF. CDR3 nucleotides: TGCAGCTTTGGAGGGTCCCCCCTTGAGCAGTACTTC. This rearrangement joins TRBV29-1 to TRBJ2-4; weak D call: TRBD2 (6 bases). The germline V gene has CDR1 SQVTM and CDR2 ANQGSEA. Trimming took 8 bases from V and 13 from J, leaving 21 bases between them. This CDR3 region has 12 residues.

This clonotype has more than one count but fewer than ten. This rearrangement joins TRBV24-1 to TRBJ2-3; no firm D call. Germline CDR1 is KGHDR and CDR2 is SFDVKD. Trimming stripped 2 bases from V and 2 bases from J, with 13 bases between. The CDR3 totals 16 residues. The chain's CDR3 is CATSDSRQRPTDTQYF. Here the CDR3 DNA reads TGTGCCACCAGTGATTCTCGGCAGAGACCCACAGATACGCAGTATTTT.

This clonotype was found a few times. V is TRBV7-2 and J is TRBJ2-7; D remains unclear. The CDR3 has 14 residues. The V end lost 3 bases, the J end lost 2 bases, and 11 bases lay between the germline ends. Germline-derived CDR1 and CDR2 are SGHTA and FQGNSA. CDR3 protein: CASSFSGLPYEQYF. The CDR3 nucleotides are TGTGCCAGCAGCTTTTCCGGGCTCCCCTACGAGCAGTACTTC.

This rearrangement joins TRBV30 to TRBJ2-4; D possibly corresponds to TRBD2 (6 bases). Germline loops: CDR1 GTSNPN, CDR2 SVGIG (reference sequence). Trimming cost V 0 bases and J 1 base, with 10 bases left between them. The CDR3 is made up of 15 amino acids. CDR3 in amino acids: CAWSVTGVAKNIQYF. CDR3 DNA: TGTGCCTGGAGTGTAACGGGGGTCGCCAAAAACATTCAGTACTTC.

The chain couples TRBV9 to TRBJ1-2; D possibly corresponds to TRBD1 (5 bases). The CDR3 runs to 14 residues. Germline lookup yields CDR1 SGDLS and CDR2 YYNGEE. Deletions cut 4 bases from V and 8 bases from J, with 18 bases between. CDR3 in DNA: TGTGCCAGCAGCCGACTCGGGACGGCTAAGGGCTACACCTTC. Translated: CASSRLGTAKGYTF.

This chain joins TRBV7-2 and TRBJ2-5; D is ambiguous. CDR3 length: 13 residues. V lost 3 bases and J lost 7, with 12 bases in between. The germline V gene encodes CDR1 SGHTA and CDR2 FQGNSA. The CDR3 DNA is TGTGCCAGCAGCTTTAAAACTTCTGGGACCCAGTACTTC. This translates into CASSFKTSGTQYF.

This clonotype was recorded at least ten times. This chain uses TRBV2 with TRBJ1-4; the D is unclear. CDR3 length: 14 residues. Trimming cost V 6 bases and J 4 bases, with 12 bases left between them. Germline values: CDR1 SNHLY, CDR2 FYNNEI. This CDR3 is CASRIGSDNEKLFF. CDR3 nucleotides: TGTGCCAGCAGGATCGGGTCGGATAATGAAAAACTGTTTTTT.

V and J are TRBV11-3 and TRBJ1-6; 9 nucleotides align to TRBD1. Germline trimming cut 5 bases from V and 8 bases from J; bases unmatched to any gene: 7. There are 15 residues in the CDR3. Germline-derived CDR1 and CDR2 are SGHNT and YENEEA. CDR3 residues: CASSEGTGLDSPLHF. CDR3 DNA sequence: TGTGCCAGCAGCGAGGGGACAGGGCTTGATTCACCCCTCCACTTT.

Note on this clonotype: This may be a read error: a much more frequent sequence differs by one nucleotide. The CDR3 sequence: CANSIDRNRYEQYF. The CDR3 DNA is TGTGCCAACAGTATCGACAGGAATCGGTACGAGCAGTACTTC. The chain uses TRBV27 and TRBJ2-7; tentative D call: TRBD1 (6 bases). Germline V lookup: CDR1 MNHEY, CDR2 SMNVEV (reference sequence). CDR3 length equals 14 residues.

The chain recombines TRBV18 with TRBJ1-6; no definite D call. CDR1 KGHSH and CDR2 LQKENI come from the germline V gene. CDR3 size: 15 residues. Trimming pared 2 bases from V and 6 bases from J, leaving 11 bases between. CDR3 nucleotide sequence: TGTGCCAGCTCACCATCAAGCACCATTAATTCACCCCTCCACTTT. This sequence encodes CASSPSSTINSPLHF.

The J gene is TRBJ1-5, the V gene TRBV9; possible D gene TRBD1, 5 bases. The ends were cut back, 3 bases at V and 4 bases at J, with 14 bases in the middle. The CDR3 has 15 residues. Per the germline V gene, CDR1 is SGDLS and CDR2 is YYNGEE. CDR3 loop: CASSAAGERNQPQHF. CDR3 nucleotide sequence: TGTGCCAGCAGCGCCGCGGGGGAAAGGAATCAGCCCCAGCATTTT.

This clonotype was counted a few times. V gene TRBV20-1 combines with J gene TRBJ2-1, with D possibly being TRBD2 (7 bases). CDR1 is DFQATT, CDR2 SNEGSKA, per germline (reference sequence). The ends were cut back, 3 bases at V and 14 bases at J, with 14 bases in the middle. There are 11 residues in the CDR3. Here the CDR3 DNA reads TGCAGTGCTAGTGAGGGAGGGGGTAAGTTCTTC. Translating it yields CSASEGGGKFF.

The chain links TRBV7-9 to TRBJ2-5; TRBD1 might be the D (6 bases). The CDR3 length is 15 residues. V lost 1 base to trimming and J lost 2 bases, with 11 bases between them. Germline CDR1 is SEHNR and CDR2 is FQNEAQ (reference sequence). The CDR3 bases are TGTGCCAGCAGCTTAGTACCGGACAGACAAGAGACCCAGTACTTC. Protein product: CASSLVPDRQETQYF.

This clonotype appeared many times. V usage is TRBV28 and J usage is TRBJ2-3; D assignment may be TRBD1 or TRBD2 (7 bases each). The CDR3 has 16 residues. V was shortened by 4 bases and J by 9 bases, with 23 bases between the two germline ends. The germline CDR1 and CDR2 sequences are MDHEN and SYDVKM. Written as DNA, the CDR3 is TGTGCCAGCAGTTCTCCCCTGGGGGGGAAACAGGGGACGCAGTATTTT. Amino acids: CASSSPLGGKQGTQYF.

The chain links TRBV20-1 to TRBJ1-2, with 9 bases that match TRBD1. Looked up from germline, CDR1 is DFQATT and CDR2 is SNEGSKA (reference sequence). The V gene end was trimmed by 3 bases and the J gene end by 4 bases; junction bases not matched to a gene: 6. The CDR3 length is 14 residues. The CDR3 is CSARVTGGAYGYTF. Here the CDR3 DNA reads TGCAGTGCTAGGGTTACAGGGGGCGCCTATGGCTACACCTTC.

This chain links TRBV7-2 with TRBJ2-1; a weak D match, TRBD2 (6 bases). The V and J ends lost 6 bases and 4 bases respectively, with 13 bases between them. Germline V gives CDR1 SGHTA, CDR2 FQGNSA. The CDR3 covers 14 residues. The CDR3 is CASSSSGLYNEQFF. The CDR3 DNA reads TGTGCCAGCAGTTCCAGCGGGCTTTACAATGAGCAGTTCTTC.

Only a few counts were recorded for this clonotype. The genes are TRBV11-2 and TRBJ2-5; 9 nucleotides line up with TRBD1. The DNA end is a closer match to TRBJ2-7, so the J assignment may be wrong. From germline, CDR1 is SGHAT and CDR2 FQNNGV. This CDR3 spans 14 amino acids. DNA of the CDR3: TGTGCCAGCAGCTTACCGGGACAGGGTCACGAGCAGTACTTC. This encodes CASSLPGQGHEQYF.